Shown below are 26 T cell receptor beta chains from a single sample sequenced in a study of T-cell memory formation after mild COVID-19. TCRdb called the 5' RACE reads again in MiXCR, with one record for every CDR3 protein. The sample shows roughly 250,000 distinct CDR3 sequences, about 15% of them seen only once. Sequencing was done on a sample of PBMCs or a T cell subset sorted from them (not recorded which). These receptors were collected from a man younger than 35 who had mild COVID-19 (a few samples of this study predate the infection). Cell type and time point are not known.

This clonotype was counted a few times. This rearrangement joins TRBV6-2 or TRBV6-3 to TRBJ1-2, with 9 bases that match TRBD1. Losses at the gene ends were 0 bases for V and 2 bases for J; bases not matched to a gene: 4. There are 16 residues in the CDR3. Germline assignment: CDR1 MNHEY and CDR2 SVGEGT. CDR3 loop: CASSYSGTGLNYGYTF. CDR3 in DNA: TGTGCCAGCAGTTACTCGGGGACAGGGTTGAACTATGGCTACACCTTC.

Here the CDR3 reads CASSSAGAETQYF. The DNA for the CDR3 is TGTGCCAGCAGCTCAGCGGGGGCAGAGACCCAGTACTTC. This chain joins TRBV11-2 and TRBJ2-5, with 8 positions matching TRBD2. The germline gives CDR1 SGHAT, CDR2 FQNNGV. Trimming cost V 4 bases and J 4 bases; bases outside gene matches: 2. The CDR3 is 13 residues long.

In its sample, this clonotype was seen a few times. The chain carries TRBV3-1 and TRBJ2-7, with no clear D. Trimming took 4 bases from V and 2 from J, leaving 12 bases between them. Per the germline V gene, CDR1 is LGHDT and CDR2 is YNNKEL (reference sequence). The CDR3 has 14 amino acids. CDR3 amino acids: CASSRGPVPYEQYF. In DNA form, the CDR3 reads TGTGCCAGCAGCCGGGGTCCCGTCCCCTACGAGCAGTACTTC.

This clonotype has a handful of counts. This chain connects TRBV24-1 to TRBJ2-1; D is unclear. Trimming pared 3 bases from V and 1 base from J, leaving 9 bases between. Germline V gene data show CDR1 as KGHDR and CDR2 as SFDVKD. This CDR3 is built from 15 residues. For the CDR3, the DNA is TGTGCCACCAGTGATGCTGATGAATCCTACAATGAGCAGTTCTTC. This codes for CATSDADESYNEQFF.

The V call is TRBV5-4, the J call TRBJ2-1; TRBD1 aligns across 8 bases. The CDR3 extends over 14 amino acids. CDR1 and CDR2 (germline): SGHNT, YYREEE (reference sequence). V was pared by 3 bases and J by 6 bases, with 5 bases of the junction left unmatched. This CDR3 is CASSSRTGLNEQFF. CDR3 DNA: TGTGCCAGCAGCTCCCGGACAGGGCTCAATGAGCAGTTCTTC.

The chain has TRBV6-2 or TRBV6-3 and TRBJ2-5; TRBD2 might be the D (5 bases). The CDR3 totals 17 residues. Trimming stripped 0 bases from V and 1 base from J, with 15 bases between. CDR1 and CDR2 (germline): MNHEY, SVGEGT. In nucleotides, the CDR3 is TGTGCCAGCAGTTACTCGATAGGGAGAGATATCCAAGAGACCCAGTACTTC. This codes for CASSYSIGRDIQETQYF.

This rearrangement joins TRBV2 to TRBJ1-5; D unclear. Germline V gene data show CDR1 as SNHLY and CDR2 as FYNNEI. Trimming took 8 bases from V and 6 from J, leaving 11 bases between them. The CDR3 loop spans 12 amino acids. For the CDR3, the DNA is TGTGCCAGCTCCGGTGCGGGTCAGCCCCAGCATTTT. This codes for CASSGAGQPQHF.

The chain has TRBV3-1 and TRBJ2-2; D possibly uses TRBD1 or TRBD2 (6 bases each). V was cut by 4 bases and J by 9 bases, with 12 bases left in between. CDR1 is LGHDT, CDR2 YNNKEL, per germline (reference sequence). This CDR3 is built from 13 residues. CDR3 coding DNA: TGTGCCAGCAGCCTCGAGGGGGGCCGGGAGCTGTTTTTT. It specifies CASSLEGGRELFF.

This clonotype was seen more than once but under ten times. The chain employs TRBV4-1 and TRBJ1-3; tentative D call: TRBD1 (6 bases). V shed 2 bases and J shed 4 bases, with 15 bases lying between them. Per germline, CDR1 MGHRA and CDR2 YSYEKL. The CDR3 runs 16 residues. The CDR3 DNA follows: TGCGCCAGCAGCCAAATGGGACAAGAAAGGGGAAACACCATATATTTT. Protein sequence: CASSQMGQERGNTIYF.

The rearrangement joins TRBV12-3 or TRBV12-4 to TRBJ1-2; the D is unclear. V gave up 3 bases and J gave up 7 bases, with 12 bases separating them. The CDR3 is 13 residues long. The CDR3 here is CASSFAQPGGYTF. CDR3 in DNA: TGTGCCAGCAGTTTTGCCCAGCCCGGTGGCTACACCTTC.

This clonotype occurred a few times. The genes are TRBV20-1 and TRBJ2-3, with 7 nucleotides matching TRBD1. Germline V gives CDR1 DFQATT, CDR2 SNEGSKA (reference sequence). The CDR3 length is 15 residues. Germline trimming cut 2 bases from V and 2 bases from J; bases unmatched to any gene: 7. The CDR3, as DNA: TGCAGTGCTAGACCCAGACAGGGTCTCACAGATACGCAGTATTTT. Protein: CSARPRQGLTDTQYF.

The chain combines TRBV7-2 with TRBJ1-5; tentative D call: TRBD1 (5 bases). The germline CDR1 and CDR2 sequences are SGHTA and FQGNSA. CDR3 length equals 15 residues. Trimming removed 6 bases at V and 5 bases at J, with 17 bases between. CDR3 DNA sequence: TGTGCCAGCAGTTCTCGGGGGAAAGGCGATCAGCCCCAGCATTTT. The encoded protein is CASSSRGKGDQPQHF.

This chain joins TRBV3-1 and TRBJ2-3; possibly TRBD2 for D (6 bases). V was pared by 0 bases and J by 10 bases, with 11 bases between. CDR1 and CDR2 (germline): LGHDT, YNNKEL (reference sequence). CDR3 length: 13 residues. The CDR3 region is CASSQDPTGAQYF. The DNA for the CDR3 is TGTGCCAGCAGCCAAGATCCGACGGGGGCGCAGTATTTT.

This clonotype was recorded a few times. This sequence joins TRBV6-6 and TRBJ2-4; D call uncertain. The germline CDR1 and CDR2 sequences are MNHNY and SVGAGI (reference sequence). V was trimmed by 6 bases and J by 0 bases, leaving 15 bases between them. The CDR3 covers 16 residues. CDR3 sequence (DNA): TGTGCCAGCAGGGGCCTCGACATGGTAGCCAAAAACATTCAGTACTTC. Its translation: CASRGLDMVAKNIQYF.

This clonotype was seen repeatedly, ten times or more. V is TRBV5-1 and J is TRBJ1-1; no clear D. The V gene lost 4 bases and the J gene lost 4 bases, with 11 bases spanning the gap. This CDR3 is built from 13 residues. Per germline, CDR1 SGHRS and CDR2 YFSETQ. The CDR3 region is CASSPIFGTEAFF. DNA of the CDR3: TGCGCCAGCAGCCCGATATTCGGCACTGAAGCTTTCTTT. Based on the CDR3 plus reference TRBV5-1 and TRBJ1-1, the full variable domain is KAGVTQTPRYLIKTRGQQVTLSCSPISGHRSVSWYQQTPGQGLQFLFEYFSETQRNKGNFPGRFSGRQFSNSRSEMNVSTLELGDSALYLCASSPIFGTEAFFGQGTRLTVV.

This clonotype has just a few counts. The V call is TRBV11-2, the J call TRBJ1-2, with 7 bases matching TRBD1. V gave up 1 base and J gave up 6 bases; unmatched junction bases: 5. CDR3 length equals 14 residues. The germline V gene encodes CDR1 SGHAT and CDR2 FQNNGV. The CDR3 is CASSLALTGDGYTF. As DNA, the CDR3 is TGTGCCAGCAGCTTAGCCCTTACAGGGGATGGCTACACCTTC.

This chain connects TRBV21-1 to TRBJ2-1; the D call TRBD1 from the table was never checked on the DNA. TRBV21-1 is given as a pseudogene. The CDR3 has 15 residues. The CDR3 sequence is CASSKARGPYNEQFF. The CDR3 region has the DNA TGTGCCAGCAGCAAAGCCCGGGGTCCGTACAATGAGCAGTTCTTC.

CDR3: CASGLGAGARTDTQYF. DNA for the CDR3: TGTGCCAGCGGGTTGGGTGCGGGGGCCCGCACAGATACGCAGTATTTT. The V and J genes are TRBV27 and TRBJ2-3; tentatively, D is TRBD2 (7 bases). CDR3 size: 16 residues. The germline V gene has CDR1 MNHEY and CDR2 SMNVEV (reference sequence). Deletions cut 8 bases from V and 1 base from J, with 19 bases between.

This rearrangement joins TRBV12-3 or TRBV12-4 to TRBJ1-3; D gene unclear. This CDR3 is 12 amino acids long. Trimming removed 5 bases at V and 4 bases at J, with 6 bases between. CDR3 nucleotides: TGTGCCAGCAGTGATAGGGGAAACACCATATATTTT. Its protein is CASSDRGNTIYF.

The chain carries TRBV5-1 and TRBJ1-1; no reliable D call. V lost 0 bases to trimming and J lost 1 base, with 7 bases between them. The germline CDR1 and CDR2 sequences are SGHRS and YFSETQ. The CDR3 has 14 residues. The CDR3 region has the DNA TGCGCCAGCAGCTTGGATCCGCGGAACACTGAAGCTTTCTTT. Translation gives CASSLDPRNTEAFF.

The sample holds a few counts of this clonotype. The rearrangement links TRBV5-1 to TRBJ1-2; 8 bases agree with TRBD1. Germline loops: CDR1 SGHRS, CDR2 YFSETQ. The CDR3 runs to 13 residues. With V trimmed by 3 bases and J by 7 bases, 5 bases remained unmatched. The DNA for the CDR3 is TGCGCCAGCAGCTCCGGACAGGGTGGTGGCTACACCTTC. Translation: CASSSGQGGGYTF.

This clonotype was found a few times. The J gene is TRBJ2-5, the V gene TRBV7-2; TRBD2 matches 14 bases. The CDR3 covers 16 residues. Germline V gene lookup returns CDR1 SGHTA and CDR2 FQGNSA. Germline trimming cut 5 bases from V and 0 bases from J; bases unmatched to any gene: 2. CDR3 nucleotide sequence: TGTGCCAGCAGCCGACTAGCGGGGGGGAACCAAGAGACCCAGTACTTC. Translating gives CASSRLAGGNQETQYF. The full variable domain, in which reference TRBV7-2 and TRBJ2-5 provide the parts outside the CDR3, is GAGVSQSPSNKVTEKGKDVELRCDPISGHTALYWYRQSLGQGLEFLIYFQGNSAPDKSGLPSDRFSAERTGGSVSTLTIQRTQQEDSAVYLCASSRLAGGNQETQYFGPGTRLLVL.

The chain combines TRBV7-9 with TRBJ1-2; D is uncertain. The CDR3 loop spans 13 amino acids. Germline CDR1 reads SEHNR; CDR2 reads FQNEAQ (reference sequence). Trimming shortened V by 4 bases and J by 8 bases, and 14 bases separated the two germline ends. DNA for the CDR3: TGTGCCAGCAGCTCGGACCTAAACCGGGGCTACACCTTC. Translating gives CASSSDLNRGYTF.

This clonotype was found a few times. V and J are TRBV19 and TRBJ2-3, with D maybe TRBD1 (6 bases). The germline CDR1 and CDR2 sequences are LNHDA and SQIVND (reference sequence). Trimming took 5 bases from V and 0 from J, leaving 9 bases between them. The CDR3 spans 14 residues. The CDR3 sequence: CASSVQGSTDTQYF. CDR3 nucleotide sequence: TGTGCCAGTAGTGTTCAGGGGAGCACAGATACGCAGTATTTT.

The chain joins TRBV6-5 to TRBJ1-2; tentative D call: TRBD1 (6 bases). Germline V lookup: CDR1 MNHEY, CDR2 SVGAGI. V lost 6 bases and J 0 bases, leaving 17 bases between the germline ends. There are 16 residues in the CDR3. The CDR3 reads CASSPRTDHSNYGYTF. The CDR3 DNA reads TGTGCCAGCAGCCCCCGGACAGACCATTCTAACTATGGCTACACCTTC.

The chain recombines TRBV20-1 with TRBJ1-2, with D unclear. V lost 1 base and J 4 bases, leaving 4 bases between the germline ends. The CDR3 has 11 amino acids. Germline CDR1 and CDR2: DFQATT and SNEGSKA (reference sequence). The CDR3 region has the DNA TGCAGTGCTAGAGCGACCTATGGCTACACCTTC. Amino acids: CSARATYGYTF.